This paragraph covers one T cell receptor beta chain sequence. The data belong to a study of shared clonotypes between healthy human individuals. V was pared by 5 bases and J by 4 bases, with 10 bases of the junction left unmatched. This CDR3 contains 17 residues. CDR1 and CDR2 (germline): MGHDK, SYGVNS. Profiled with immunoSEQ multiplex PCR; TCRdb holds only in-frame clones, not every one. The sample carries 400,000 to 600,000 clones, nearly 80% recorded once. Sequencing used PBMCs. This sequence originates from a woman aged 40 to 50 in good health. Some clones in this sample may be carry-over from other donors' samples. The rearrangement joins TRBV25-1 to TRBJ2-1, with 11 bases fitting TRBD2. The DNA for the CDR3 is TGTGCCAGCAGTATAGCGGGAGGGCCCAGGAAATACAATGAGCAGTTCTTC. Residues: CASSIAGGPRKYNEQFF.